The clone carrying this TCR beta chain was picked up many times. The data were taken from a study of response to subunit inactivated influenza vaccine. Germline V lookup: CDR1 SGHRS, CDR2 YFSETQ. The CDR3 consists of 18 residues. J lost 2 bases, V lost 0 bases, and 6 bases had no gene match. One entry per CDR3 protein, called by TCRdb with MiXCR from the RT-PCR reads. The sample lists hundreds of thousands of distinct CDR3 sequences; 10% to 12% were seen once. The data also belong to a second study, concerning T cells expressing NK-cell markers. That investigation notes: Making the TCR beta cDNA relied on 5'RACE template switching with UMIs.

The gene calls are TRBV5-1 and TRBJ2-2, with 11 bases matching TRBD2. This TCR came from a middle-aged man who received an inactivated influenza vaccine. This material consisted of PBMCs from blood, taken on the day of vaccination. This CDR3 is CASSLGLGTSGNTGELFF. DNA for the CDR3: TGCGCCAGCAGCTTGGGGCTTGGGACTAGCGGAAACACCGGGGAGCTGTTTTTT.